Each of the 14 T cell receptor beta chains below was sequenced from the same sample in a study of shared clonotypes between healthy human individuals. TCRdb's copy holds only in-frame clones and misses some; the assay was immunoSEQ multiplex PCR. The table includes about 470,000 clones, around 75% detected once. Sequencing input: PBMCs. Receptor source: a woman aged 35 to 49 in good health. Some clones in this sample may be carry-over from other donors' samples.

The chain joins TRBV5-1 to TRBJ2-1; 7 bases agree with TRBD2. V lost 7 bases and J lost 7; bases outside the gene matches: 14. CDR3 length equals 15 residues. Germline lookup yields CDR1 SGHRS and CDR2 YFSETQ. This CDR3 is CASHLLMGGENEQFF. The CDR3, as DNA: TGCGCCAGCCACCTATTGATGGGAGGGGAAAATGAGCAGTTCTTC.

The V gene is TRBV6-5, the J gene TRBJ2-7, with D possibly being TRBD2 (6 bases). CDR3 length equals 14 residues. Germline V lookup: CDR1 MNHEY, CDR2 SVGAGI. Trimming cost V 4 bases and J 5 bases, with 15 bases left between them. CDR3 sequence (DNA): TGTGCCAGCAGTTTCGGGACTCTCTTACACGAGCAGTACTTC. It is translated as CASSFGTLLHEQYF.

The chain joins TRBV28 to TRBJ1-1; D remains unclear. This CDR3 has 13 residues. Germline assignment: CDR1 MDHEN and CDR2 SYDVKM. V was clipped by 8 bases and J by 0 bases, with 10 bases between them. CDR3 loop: CASVDVMNTEAFF. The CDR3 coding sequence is TGTGCCAGCGTCGATGTTATGAACACTGAAGCTTTCTTT. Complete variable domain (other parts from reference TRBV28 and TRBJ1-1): DVKVTQSSRYLVKRTGEKVFLECVQDMDHENMFWYRQDPGLGLRLIYFSYDVKMKEKGDIPEGYSVSREKKERFSLILESASTNQTSMYLCASVDVMNTEAFFGQGTRLTVV.

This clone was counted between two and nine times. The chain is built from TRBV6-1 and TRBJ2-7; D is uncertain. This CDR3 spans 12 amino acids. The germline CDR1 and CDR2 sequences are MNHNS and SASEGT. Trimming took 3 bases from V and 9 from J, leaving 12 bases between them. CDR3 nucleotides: TGTGCCAGCAGTGATAGGATCGAGCGGCAGTACTTC. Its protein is CASSDRIERQYF.

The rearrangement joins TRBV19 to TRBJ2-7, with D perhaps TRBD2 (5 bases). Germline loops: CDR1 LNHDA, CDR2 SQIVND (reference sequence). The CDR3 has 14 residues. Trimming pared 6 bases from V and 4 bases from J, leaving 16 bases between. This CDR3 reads CASRPSRSIYEQYF. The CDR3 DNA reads TGTGCCAGTAGGCCTAGCAGGAGTATTTACGAGCAGTACTTC.

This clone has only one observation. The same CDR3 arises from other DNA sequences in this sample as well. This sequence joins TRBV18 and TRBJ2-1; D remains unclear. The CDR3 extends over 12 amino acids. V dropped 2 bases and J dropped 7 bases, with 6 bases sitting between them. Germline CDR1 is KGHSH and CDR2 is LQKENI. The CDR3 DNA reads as TGTGCCAGCTCACCATCTGGGAATGAGCAGTTCTTC. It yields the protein CASSPSGNEQFF.

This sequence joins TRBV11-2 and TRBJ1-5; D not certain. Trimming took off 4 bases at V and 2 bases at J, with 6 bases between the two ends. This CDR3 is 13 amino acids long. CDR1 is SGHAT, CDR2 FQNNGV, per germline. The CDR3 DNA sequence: TGTGCCAGCAGCTGGCAGGGCAATCAGCCCCAGCATTTT. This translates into CASSWQGNQPQHF.

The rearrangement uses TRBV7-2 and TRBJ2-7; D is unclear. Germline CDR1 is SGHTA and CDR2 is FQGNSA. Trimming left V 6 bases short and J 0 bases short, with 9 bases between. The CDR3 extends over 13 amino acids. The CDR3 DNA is TGTGCCAGCAGACCCCCGGACTCCTACGAGCAGTACTTC. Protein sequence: CASRPPDSYEQYF. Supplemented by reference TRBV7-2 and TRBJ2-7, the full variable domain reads GAGVSQSPSNKVTEKGKDVELRCDPISGHTALYWYRQSLGQGLEFLIYFQGNSAPDKSGLPSDRFSAERTGGSVSTLTIQRTQQEDSAVYLCASRPPDSYEQYFGPGTRLTVT.

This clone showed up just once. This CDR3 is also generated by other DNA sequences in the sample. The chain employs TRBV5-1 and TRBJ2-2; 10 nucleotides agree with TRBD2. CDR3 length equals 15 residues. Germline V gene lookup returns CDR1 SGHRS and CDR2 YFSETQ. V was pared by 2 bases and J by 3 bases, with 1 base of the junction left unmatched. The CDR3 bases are TGCGCCAGCAGCTTCGGACTAGCGGACACCGGGGAGCTGTTTTTT. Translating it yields CASSFGLADTGELFF.

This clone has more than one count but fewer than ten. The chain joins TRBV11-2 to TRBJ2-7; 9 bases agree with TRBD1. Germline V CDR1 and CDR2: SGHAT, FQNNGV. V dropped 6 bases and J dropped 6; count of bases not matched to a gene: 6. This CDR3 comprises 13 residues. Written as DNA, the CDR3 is TGTGCCAGCAGATCCGGGACAGGGTTCGAGCAGTACTTC. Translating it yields CASRSGTGFEQYF.

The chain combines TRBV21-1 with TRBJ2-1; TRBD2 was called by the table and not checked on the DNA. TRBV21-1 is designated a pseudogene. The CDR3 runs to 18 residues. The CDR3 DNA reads TGTGCCAGCAGCAACCTCCTACGACTAGTTCGGGGATACAATGAGCAGTTCTTC. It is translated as CASSNLLRLVRGYNEQFF.

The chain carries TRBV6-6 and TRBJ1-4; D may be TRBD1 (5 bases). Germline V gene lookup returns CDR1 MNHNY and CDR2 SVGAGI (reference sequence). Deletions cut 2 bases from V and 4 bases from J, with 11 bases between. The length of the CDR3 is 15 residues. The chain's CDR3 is CASSYGQGINEKLFF. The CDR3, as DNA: TGTGCCAGCAGTTACGGGCAGGGAATTAATGAAAAACTGTTTTTT.

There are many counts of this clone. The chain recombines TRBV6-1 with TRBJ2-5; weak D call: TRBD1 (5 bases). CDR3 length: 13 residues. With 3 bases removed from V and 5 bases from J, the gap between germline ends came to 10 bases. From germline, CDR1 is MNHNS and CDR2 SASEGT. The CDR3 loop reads CASSDGHSETQYF. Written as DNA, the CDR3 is TGTGCCAGCAGTGACGGACACTCGGAGACCCAGTACTTC.

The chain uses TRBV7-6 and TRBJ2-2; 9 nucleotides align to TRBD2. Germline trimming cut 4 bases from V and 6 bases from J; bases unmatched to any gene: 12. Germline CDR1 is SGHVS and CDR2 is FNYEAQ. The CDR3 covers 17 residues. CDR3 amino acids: CASSSSSGRPGAGELFF. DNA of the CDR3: TGTGCCAGCAGCTCCTCAAGCGGGAGGCCCGGGGCCGGGGAGCTGTTTTTT. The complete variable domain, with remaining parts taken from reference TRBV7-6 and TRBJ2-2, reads GAGVSQSPRYKVTKRGQDVALRCDPISGHVSLYWYRQALGQGPEFLTYFNYEAQQDKSGLPNDRFSAERPEGSISTLTIQRTEQRDSAMYRCASSSSSGRPGAGELFFGEGSRLTVL.